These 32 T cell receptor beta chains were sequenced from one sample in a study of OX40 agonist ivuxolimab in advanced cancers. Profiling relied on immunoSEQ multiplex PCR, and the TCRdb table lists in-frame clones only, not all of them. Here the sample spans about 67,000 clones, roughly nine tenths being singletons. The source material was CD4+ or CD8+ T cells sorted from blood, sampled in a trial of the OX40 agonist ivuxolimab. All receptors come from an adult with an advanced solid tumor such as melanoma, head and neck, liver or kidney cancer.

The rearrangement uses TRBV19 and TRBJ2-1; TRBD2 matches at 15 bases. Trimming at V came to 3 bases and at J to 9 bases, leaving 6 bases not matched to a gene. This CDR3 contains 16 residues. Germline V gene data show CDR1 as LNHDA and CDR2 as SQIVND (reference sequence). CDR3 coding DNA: TGTGCCAGTAGTATGGGACTAGCGGGAGGTTCGGGTGAGCAGTTCTTC. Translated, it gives CASSMGLAGGSGEQFF.

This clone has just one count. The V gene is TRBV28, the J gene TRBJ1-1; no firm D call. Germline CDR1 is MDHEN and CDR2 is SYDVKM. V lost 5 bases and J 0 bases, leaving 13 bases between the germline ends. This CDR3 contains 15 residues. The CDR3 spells CASSAPGLLNTEAFF. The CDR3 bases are TGTGCCAGCAGTGCCCCCGGACTGTTGAACACTGAAGCTTTCTTT.

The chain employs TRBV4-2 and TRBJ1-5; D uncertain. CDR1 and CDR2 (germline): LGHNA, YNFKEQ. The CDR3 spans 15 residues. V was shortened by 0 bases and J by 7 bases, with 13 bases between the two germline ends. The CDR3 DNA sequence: TGTGCCAGCAGCCAAGACGGGCAGGCAGCGCAGCCCCAGCATTTT. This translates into CASSQDGQAAQPQHF.

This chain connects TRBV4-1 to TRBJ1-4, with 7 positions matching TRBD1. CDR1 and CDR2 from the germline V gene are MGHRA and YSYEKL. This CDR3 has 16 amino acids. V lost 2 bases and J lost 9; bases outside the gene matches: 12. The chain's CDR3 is CASSQTYRGAPKKLFF. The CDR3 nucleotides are TGCGCCAGCAGCCAAACCTACAGGGGCGCTCCGAAAAAACTGTTTTTT.

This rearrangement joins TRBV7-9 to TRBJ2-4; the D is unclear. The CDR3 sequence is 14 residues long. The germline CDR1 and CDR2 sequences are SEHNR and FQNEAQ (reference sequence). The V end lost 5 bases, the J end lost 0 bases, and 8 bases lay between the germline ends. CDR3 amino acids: CASSRPRAKNIQYF. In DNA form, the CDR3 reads TGTGCCAGCAGCCGCCCGAGAGCCAAAAACATTCAGTACTTC.

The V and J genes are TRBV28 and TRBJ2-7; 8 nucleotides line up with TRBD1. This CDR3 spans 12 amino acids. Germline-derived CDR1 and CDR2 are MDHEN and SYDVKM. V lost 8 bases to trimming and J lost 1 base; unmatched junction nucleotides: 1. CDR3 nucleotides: TGTGCCAGCGGGACAGGTTCCTACGAGCAGTACTTC. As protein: CASGTGSYEQYF.

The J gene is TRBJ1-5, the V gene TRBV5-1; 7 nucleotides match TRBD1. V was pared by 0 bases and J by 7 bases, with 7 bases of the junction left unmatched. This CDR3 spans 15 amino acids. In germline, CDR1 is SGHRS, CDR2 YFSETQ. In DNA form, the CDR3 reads TGCGCCAGCAGCTTGGAAGGGGGCGTATTACAGCCCCAGCATTTT. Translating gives CASSLEGGVLQPQHF.

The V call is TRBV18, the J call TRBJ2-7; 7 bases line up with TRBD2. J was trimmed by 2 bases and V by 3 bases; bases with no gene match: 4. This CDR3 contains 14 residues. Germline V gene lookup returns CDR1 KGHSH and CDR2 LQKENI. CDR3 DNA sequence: TGTGCCAGCTCACCGGGGGGGGTCCCCTACGAGCAGTACTTC. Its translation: CASSPGGVPYEQYF.

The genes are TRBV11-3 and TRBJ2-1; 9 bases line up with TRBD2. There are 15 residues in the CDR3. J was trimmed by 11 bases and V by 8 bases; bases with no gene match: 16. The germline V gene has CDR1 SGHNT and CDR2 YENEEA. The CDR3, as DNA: TGTGCCAGCGAGCCGGGGCTAGCGGGAAGGTTGAAGCAGTTCTTC. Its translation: CASEPGLAGRLKQFF.

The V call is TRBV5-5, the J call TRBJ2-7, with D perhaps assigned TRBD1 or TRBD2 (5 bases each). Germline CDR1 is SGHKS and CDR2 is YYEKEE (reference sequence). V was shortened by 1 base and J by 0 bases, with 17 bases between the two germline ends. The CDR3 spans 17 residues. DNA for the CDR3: TGTGCCAGCAGCTTGTTTAGGGGAGCGGATGGCTCCTACGAGCAGTACTTC. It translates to CASSLFRGADGSYEQYF.

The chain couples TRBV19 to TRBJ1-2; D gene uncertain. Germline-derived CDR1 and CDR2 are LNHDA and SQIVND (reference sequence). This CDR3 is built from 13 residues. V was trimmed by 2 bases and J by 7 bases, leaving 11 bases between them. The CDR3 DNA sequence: TGTGCCAGTAGTATAATGACGGAATCTGGCTACACCTTC. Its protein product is CASSIMTESGYTF.

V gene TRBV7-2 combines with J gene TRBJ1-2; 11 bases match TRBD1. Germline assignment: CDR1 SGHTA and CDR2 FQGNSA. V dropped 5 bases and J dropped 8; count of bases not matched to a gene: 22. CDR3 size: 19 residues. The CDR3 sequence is CASSPFGQGAGYLPRGYTF. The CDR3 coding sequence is TGTGCCAGCAGCCCCTTTGGACAGGGGGCAGGGTACCTTCCTCGGGGCTACACCTTC.

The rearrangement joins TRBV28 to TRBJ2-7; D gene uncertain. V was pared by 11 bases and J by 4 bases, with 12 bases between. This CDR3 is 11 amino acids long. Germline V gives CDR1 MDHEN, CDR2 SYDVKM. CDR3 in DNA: TGTGCCGCCGTATCCAGATACGAGCAGTACTTC. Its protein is CAAVSRYEQYF.

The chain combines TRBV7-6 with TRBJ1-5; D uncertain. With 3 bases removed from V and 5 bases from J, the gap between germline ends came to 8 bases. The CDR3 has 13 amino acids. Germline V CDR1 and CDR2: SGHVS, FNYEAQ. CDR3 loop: CASSFKEDQPQHF. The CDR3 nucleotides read TGTGCCAGCAGCTTCAAGGAAGATCAGCCCCAGCATTTT.

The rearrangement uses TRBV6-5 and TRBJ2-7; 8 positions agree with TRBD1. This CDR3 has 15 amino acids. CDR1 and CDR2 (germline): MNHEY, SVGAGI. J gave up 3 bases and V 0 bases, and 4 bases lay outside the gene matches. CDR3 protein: CASSYSRTGYYEQYF. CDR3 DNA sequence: TGTGCCAGCAGTTACTCACGGACAGGGTACTACGAGCAGTACTTC.

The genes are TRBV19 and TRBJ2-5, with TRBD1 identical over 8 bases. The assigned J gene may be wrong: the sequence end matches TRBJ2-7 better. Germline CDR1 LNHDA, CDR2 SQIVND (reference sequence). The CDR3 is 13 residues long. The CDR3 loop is CASSTQGAGEQYF. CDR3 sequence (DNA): TGTGCCAGTAGTACTCAGGGGGCCGGCGAGCAGTACTTC.

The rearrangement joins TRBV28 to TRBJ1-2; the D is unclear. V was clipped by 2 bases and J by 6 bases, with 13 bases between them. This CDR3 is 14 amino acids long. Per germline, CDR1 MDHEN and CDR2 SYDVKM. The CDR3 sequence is CASSLPGYGDGYTF. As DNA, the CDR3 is TGTGCCAGCAGTTTACCAGGTTATGGGGATGGCTACACCTTC.

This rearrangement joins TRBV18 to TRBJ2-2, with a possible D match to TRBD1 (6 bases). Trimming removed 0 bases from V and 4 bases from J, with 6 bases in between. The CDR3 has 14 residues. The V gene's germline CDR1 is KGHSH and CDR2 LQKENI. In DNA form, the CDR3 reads TGTGCCAGCTCACCACCGGGGGCCACCGGGGAGCTGTTTTTT. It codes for CASSPPGATGELFF.

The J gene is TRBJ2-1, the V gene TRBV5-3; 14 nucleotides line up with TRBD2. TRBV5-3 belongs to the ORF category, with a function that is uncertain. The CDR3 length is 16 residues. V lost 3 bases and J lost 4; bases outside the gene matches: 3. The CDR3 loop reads CARSYWTSGGYNEQFF. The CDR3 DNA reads TGTGCCAGAAGCTATTGGACTAGCGGGGGGTACAATGAGCAGTTCTTC.

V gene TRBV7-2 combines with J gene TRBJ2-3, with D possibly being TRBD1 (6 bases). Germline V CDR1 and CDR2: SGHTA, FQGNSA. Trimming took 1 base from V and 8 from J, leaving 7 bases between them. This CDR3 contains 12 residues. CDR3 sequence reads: CASSLEGGTQYF. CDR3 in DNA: TGTGCCAGCAGCTTAGAAGGGGGTACGCAGTATTTT.

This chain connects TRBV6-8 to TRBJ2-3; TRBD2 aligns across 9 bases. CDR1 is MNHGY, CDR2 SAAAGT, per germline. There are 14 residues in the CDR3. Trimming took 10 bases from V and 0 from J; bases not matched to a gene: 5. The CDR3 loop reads CAIPSGISTDTQYF. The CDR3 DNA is TGTGCCATCCCTAGCGGGATTAGCACAGATACGCAGTATTTT.

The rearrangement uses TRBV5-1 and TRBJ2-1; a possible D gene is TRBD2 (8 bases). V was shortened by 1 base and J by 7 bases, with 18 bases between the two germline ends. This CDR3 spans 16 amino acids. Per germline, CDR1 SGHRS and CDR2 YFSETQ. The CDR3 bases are TGCGCCAGCAGCTTGCACGCGGGGGGACAGTCGAATGAGCAGTTCTTC. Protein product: CASSLHAGGQSNEQFF.

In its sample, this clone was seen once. As DNA, the CDR3 is TGTGCCAGCAGTGAAGCGCGACAGGTCAACTATGGCTACACCTTC. Translated, it gives CASSEARQVNYGYTF. The chain has TRBV6-1 and TRBJ1-2, with D possibly matching TRBD1 (6 bases). V lost 0 bases and J 2 bases, leaving 10 bases between the germline ends. CDR3 length: 15 amino acids. Germline assignment: CDR1 MNHNS and CDR2 SASEGT.

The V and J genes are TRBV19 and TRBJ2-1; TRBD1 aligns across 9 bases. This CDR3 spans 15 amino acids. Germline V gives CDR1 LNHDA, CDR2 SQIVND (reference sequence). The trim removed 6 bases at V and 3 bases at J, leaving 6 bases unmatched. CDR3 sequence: CASSWGQGVYNEQFF. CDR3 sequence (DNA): TGTGCCAGTAGCTGGGGACAGGGAGTCTACAATGAGCAGTTCTTC.

CDR3 nucleotides: TGTGCCAGCAGTGGGACAGGGTCGTACCAAGAGACCCAGTACTTC. Amino acids: CASSGTGSYQETQYF. The V gene is TRBV6-6, the J gene TRBJ2-5, with 9 positions matching TRBD1. The CDR3 spans 15 residues. With V trimmed by 5 bases and J by 0 bases, 4 bases remained unmatched. CDR1 and CDR2 (germline): MNHNY, SVGAGI (reference sequence).

The CDR3 sequence: CASSPHRGPNQPQHF. The CDR3 DNA is TGTGCCAGCAGTCCACACAGGGGACCCAATCAGCCCCAGCATTTT. This chain connects TRBV28 to TRBJ1-5; 7 bases agree with TRBD1. The CDR3 contains 15 residues. J was trimmed by 3 bases and V by 5 bases; bases with no gene match: 7. The V gene's germline CDR1 is MDHEN and CDR2 SYDVKM.

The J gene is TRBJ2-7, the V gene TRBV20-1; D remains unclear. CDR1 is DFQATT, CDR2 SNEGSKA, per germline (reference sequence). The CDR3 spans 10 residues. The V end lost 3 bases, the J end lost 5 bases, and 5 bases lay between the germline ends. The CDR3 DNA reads TGCAGTGCTAGCGTCGACGAGCAGTACTTC. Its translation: CSASVDEQYF.

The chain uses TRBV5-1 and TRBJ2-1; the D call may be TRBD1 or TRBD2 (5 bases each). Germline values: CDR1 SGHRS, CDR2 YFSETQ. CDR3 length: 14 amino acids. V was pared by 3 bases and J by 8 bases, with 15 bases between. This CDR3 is CASSSRDLRDEQFF. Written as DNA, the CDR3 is TGCGCCAGCAGCTCGAGGGACCTAAGGGATGAGCAGTTCTTC.

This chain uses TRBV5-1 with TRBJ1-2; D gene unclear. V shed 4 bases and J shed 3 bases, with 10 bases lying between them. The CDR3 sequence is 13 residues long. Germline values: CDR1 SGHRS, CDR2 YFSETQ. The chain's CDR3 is CASSPSGYYGYTF. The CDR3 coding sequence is TGCGCCAGCAGCCCCTCAGGCTACTATGGCTACACCTTC.

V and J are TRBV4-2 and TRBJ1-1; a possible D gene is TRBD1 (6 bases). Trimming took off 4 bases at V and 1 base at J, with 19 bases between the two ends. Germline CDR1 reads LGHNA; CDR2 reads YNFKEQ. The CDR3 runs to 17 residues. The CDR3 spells CASSPSGRGTSNTEAFF. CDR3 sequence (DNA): TGTGCCAGCAGCCCTTCTGGGAGGGGGACATCGAACACTGAAGCTTTCTTT.

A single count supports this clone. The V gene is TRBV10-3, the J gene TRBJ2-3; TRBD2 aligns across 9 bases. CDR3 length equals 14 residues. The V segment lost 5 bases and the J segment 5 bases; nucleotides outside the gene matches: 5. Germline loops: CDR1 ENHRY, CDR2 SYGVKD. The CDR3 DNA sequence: TGTGCCATCAGTCTAGCGGGAACGGAAGATACGCAGTATTTT. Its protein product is CAISLAGTEDTQYF.

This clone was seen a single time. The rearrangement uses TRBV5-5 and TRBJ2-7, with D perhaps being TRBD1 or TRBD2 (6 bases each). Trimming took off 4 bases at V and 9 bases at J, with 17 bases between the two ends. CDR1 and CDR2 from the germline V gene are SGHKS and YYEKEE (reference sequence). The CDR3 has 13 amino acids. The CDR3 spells CASSLEGGWAQYF. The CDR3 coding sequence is TGTGCCAGCAGCCTCGAGGGGGGCTGGGCGCAGTACTTC.